This T cell receptor (beta chain) was profiled in a study of OX40 agonist ivuxolimab in advanced cancers. With respect to the entire study: Ivuxolimab was an agonistic, fully human IgG2 monoclonal antibody directed against OX40 (CD134), a costimulatory receptor. Intravenous ivuxolimab was administered to patients every 2 weeks at six dose levels: 0.01, 0.1, 0.3, 1.5, 3 and 10 mg/kg. Of the roughly 50 dose-escalation patients, hepatocellular carcinoma was present in around 20, melanoma in around 15, renal cell carcinoma in 9 and head and neck cancer in 9. The dose-escalation cohort was about 83% male with a mean age of roughly 62 years, ranging from roughly 20 to 80. Prior anti-PD-1, anti-PD-L1 or anti-CTLA-4 therapy was permitted, and checkpoint inhibitors had been received by less than 45% of dose-escalation patients. Partial responses occurred in three dose-escalation patients, of whom one had hepatocellular carcinoma and two had cutaneous melanoma. The purpose of peripheral TCRbeta sequencing was to test whether ivuxolimab changed TCR sequence diversity and led to clonal T-cell expansion. The monotherapy dose-escalation portion (N ≈ 57 patients) of the phase I ivuxolimab trial is reported in the paper.

Patients with autoimmune disease history or receiving systemic immunosuppression were excluded from the trial. Peripheral blood for TCR sequencing was collected from all dose cohorts at baseline, on cycle 4 day 1, and on cycle 7 day 1. Samples were obtained from an open-label, multicenter, first-in-human phase I dose-escalation trial of ivuxolimab. Adults with locally advanced or metastatic melanoma, renal cell carcinoma, hepatocellular carcinoma or head and neck squamous cell carcinoma were enrolled in the trial. Before TCR sequencing, CD4+ and CD8+ T cells were separately sorted from peripheral blood. V gives up 3 bases and J gives up 2 bases, and the segment between their germline ends measures 4 bases. CDR1 and CDR2 were assigned from the germline V gene as SGHDN and FVKESK. The cysteine opens and the phenylalanine closes a CDR3 of 13 amino acids. The kept DNA is CDR3 alone, 39 bases in frame from the first base.

Beyond this particular receptor, the publication reports: The antigen specificity of the peripheral T cells that underwent clonal expansion was not determined. In partial responders in the 0.1-3.0 mg/kg groups, normalized peripheral clonal expansion was found to be among the lowest, especially among CD8+ T cells. Low levels of normalized T-cell clonal expansion were also shown by some nonresponding patients. At doses of 0.1 to 3.0 mg/kg, clonal expansion of both CD4+ and CD8+ T cells in blood was seen between baseline and week 6. After ivuxolimab, more expanded clones were found on average in CD8+ T cells than in CD4+ T cells.

To sequence the TCRbeta CDR3 region, genomic DNA was isolated from the sorted cells. TCRbeta CDR3 regions were sequenced using the immunoSEQ Assay. In its TCRdb copy, this immuneACCESS table keeps in-frame sequences only and misses some clones. Where compared with another copy, unresolved V genes explain less than half of these, and the others have no known cause. The sample records some 20,000 clones, approximately 87% of which are singletons. The top ten hold approximately 23% of the sample. Comment on this clone: Its antigen remains undetermined. Base qualities were left out, and no much larger clone turns up one base away.

The origin of this receptor is an adult with an advanced solid tumor such as melanoma, head and neck, liver or kidney cancer. Specimen: CD4+ or CD8+ T cells sorted from blood, collected in a trial of the OX40 agonist ivuxolimab. Here the chain combines TRBV14 and TRBJ2-2; the D gene is not confidently resolved. CDR3 protein: CASSQVNTGELFF. The nucleotide sequence reads TGTGCCAGCAGCCAGGTTAACACCGGGGAGCTGTTTTTT.